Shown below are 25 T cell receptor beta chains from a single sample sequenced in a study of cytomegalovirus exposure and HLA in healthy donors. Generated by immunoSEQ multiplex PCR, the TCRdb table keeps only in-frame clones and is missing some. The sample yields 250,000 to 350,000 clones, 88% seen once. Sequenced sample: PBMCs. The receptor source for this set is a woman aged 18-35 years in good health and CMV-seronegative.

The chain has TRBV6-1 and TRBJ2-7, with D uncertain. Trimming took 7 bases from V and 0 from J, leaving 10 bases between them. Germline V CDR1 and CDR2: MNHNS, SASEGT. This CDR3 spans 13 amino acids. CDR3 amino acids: CASKLSSSYEQYF. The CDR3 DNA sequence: TGTGCCAGCAAGTTGAGTAGCTCCTACGAGCAGTACTTC.

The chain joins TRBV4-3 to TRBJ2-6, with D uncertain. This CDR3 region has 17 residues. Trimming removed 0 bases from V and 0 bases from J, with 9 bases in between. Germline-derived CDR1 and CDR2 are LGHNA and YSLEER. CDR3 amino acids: CASSQEMGVSGANVLTF. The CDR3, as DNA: TGCGCCAGCAGCCAAGAGATGGGCGTCTCTGGGGCCAACGTCCTGACTTTC.

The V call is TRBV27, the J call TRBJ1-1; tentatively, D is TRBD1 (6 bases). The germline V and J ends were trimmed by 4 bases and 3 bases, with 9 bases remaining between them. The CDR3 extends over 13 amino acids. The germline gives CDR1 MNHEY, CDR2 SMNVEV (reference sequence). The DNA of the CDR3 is TGTGCCAGCAGTTGGGGGCGGGACACTGAAGCTTTCTTT. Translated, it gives CASSWGRDTEAFF.

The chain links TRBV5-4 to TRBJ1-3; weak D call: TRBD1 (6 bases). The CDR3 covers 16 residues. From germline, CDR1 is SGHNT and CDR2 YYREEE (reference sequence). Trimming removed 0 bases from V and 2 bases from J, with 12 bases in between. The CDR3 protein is CASSLASAGAGNTIYF. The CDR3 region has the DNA TGTGCCAGCAGCTTGGCTTCGGCAGGGGCTGGAAACACCATATATTTT.

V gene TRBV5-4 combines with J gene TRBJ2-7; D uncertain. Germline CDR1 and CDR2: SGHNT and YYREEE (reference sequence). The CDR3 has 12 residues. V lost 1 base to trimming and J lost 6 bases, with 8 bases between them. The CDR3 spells CASSLYRGEQYF. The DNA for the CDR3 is TGTGCCAGCAGCTTGTATAGAGGCGAGCAGTACTTC.

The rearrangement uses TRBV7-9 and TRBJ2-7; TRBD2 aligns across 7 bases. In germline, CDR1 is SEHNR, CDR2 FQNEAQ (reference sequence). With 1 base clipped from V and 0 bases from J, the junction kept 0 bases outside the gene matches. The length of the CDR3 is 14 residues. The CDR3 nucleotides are TGTGCCAGCAGCTTAGGCGGGGGCTCCTACGAGCAGTACTTC. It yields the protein CASSLGGGSYEQYF.

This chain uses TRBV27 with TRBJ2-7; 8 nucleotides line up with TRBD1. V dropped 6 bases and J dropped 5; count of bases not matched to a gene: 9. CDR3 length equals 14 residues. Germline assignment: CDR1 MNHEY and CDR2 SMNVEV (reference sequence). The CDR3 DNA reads TGTGCCAGCAGAAACAGGGGGGTGTTGGACGAGCAGTACTTC. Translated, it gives CASRNRGVLDEQYF.

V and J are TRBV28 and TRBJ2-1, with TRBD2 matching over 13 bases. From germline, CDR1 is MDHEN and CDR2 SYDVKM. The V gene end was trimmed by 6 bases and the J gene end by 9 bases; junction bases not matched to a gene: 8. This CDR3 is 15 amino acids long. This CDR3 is CASRFGTSGIIEQFF. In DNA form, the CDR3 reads TGTGCCAGCAGGTTCGGGACTAGCGGGATAATTGAGCAGTTCTTC. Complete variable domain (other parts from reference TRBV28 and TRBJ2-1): DVKVTQSSRYLVKRTGEKVFLECVQDMDHENMFWYRQDPGLGLRLIYFSYDVKMKEKGDIPEGYSVSREKKERFSLILESASTNQTSMYLCASRFGTSGIIEQFFGPGTRLTVL.

CDR3 amino acids: CATGGDTEAFF. The CDR3 bases are TGTGCCACCGGGGGGGACACTGAAGCTTTCTTT. The rearrangement links TRBV28 to TRBJ1-1, with D perhaps TRBD1 (5 bases). With 10 bases removed from V and 3 bases from J, the gap between germline ends came to 9 bases. This CDR3 has 11 residues. CDR1 and CDR2 from the germline V gene are MDHEN and SYDVKM.

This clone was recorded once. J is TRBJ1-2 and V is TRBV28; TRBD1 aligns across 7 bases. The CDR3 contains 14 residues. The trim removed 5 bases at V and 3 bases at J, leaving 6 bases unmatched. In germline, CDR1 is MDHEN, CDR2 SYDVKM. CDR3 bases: TGTGCCAGCAGTCCCGGGGGACAGTACTATGGCTACACCTTC. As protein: CASSPGGQYYGYTF.

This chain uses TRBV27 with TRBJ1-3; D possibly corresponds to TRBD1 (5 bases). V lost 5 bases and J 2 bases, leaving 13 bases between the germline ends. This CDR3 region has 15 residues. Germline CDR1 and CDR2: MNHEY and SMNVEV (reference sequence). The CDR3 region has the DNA TGTGCCAGCAGTATGGGCCTGGGGCCTGGAAACACCATATATTTT. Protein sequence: CASSMGLGPGNTIYF.

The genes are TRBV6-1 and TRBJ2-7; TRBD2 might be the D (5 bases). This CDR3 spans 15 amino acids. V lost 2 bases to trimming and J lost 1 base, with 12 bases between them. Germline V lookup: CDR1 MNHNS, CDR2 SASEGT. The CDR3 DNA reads TGTGCCAGCAGTGAATGGAGGACTGGGTCCTACGAGCAGTACTTC. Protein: CASSEWRTGSYEQYF.

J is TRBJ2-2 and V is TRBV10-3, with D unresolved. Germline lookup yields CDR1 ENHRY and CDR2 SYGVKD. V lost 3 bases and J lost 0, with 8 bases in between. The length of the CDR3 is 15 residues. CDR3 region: CAISELDTNTGELFF. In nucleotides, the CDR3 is TGTGCCATCAGTGAATTAGACACGAACACCGGGGAGCTGTTTTTT.

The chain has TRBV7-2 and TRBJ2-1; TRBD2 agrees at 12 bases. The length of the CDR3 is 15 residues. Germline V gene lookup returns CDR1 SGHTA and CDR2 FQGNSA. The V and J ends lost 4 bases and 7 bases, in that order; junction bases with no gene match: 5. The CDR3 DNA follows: TGTGCCAGCAGCTCGTTTGGACTAGCGGGAAATGAGCAGTTCTTC. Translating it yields CASSSFGLAGNEQFF. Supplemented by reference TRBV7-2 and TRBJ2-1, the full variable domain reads GAGVSQSPSNKVTEKGKDVELRCDPISGHTALYWYRQSLGQGLEFLIYFQGNSAPDKSGLPSDRFSAERTGGSVSTLTIQRTQQEDSAVYLCASSSFGLAGNEQFFGPGTRLTVL.

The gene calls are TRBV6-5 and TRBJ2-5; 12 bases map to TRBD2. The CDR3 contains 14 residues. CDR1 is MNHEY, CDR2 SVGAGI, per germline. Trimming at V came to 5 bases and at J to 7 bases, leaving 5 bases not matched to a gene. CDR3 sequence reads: CASSTLAGGGTQYF. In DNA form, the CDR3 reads TGTGCCAGCAGTACACTAGCGGGAGGCGGGACCCAGTACTTC.

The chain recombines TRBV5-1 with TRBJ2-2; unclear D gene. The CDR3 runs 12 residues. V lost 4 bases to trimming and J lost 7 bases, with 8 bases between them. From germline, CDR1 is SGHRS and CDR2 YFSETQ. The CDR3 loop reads CASSVEFGELFF. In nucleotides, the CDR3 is TGCGCCAGCAGCGTAGAGTTCGGGGAGCTGTTTTTT.

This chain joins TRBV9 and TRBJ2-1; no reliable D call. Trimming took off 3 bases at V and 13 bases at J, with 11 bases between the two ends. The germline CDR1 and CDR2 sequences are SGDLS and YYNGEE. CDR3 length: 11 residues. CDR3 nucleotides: TGTGCCAGCAGCGGTACCTCAGAACAGTTCTTC. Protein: CASSGTSEQFF.

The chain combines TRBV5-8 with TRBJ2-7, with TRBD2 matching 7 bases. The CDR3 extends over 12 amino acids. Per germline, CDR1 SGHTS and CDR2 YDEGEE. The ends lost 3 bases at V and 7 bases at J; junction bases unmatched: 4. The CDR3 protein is CASSSTSSEQYF. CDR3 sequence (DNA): TGTGCCAGCAGCTCGACTAGCTCTGAGCAGTACTTC.

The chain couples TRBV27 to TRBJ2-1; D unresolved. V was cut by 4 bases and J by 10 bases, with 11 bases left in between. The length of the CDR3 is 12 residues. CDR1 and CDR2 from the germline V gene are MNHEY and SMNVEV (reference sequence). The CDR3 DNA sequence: TGTGCCAGCAGTTCCCTTATTCGGGAGCAGTTCTTC. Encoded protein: CASSSLIREQFF.

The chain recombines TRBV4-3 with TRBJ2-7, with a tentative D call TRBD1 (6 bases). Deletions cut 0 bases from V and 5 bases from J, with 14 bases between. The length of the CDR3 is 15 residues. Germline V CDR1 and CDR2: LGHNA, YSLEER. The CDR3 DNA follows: TGCGCCAGCAGCCAAGATACCCACAGGGCCAACGAGCAGTACTTC. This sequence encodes CASSQDTHRANEQYF.

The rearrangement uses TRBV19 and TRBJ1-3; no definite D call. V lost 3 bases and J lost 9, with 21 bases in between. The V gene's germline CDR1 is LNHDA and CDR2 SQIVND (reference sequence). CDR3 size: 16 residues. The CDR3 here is CASSIRYRSQESTIYF. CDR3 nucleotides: TGTGCCAGTAGTATTCGGTACCGCTCCCAAGAAAGCACCATATATTTT.

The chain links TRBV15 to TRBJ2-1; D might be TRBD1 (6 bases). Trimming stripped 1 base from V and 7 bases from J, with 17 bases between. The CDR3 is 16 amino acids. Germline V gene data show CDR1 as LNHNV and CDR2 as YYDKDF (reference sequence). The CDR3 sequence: CATSRGGGPLTNEQFF. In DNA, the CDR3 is TGTGCCACCAGCAGAGGAGGGGGACCGCTCACAAATGAGCAGTTCTTC.

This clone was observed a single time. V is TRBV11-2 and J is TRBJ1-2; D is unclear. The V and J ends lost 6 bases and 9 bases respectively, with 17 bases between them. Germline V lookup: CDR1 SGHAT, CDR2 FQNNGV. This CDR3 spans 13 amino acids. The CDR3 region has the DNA TGTGCCAGCAGTTTCTCCGAAAGAGGTAGCTACACCTTC. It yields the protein CASSFSERGSYTF.

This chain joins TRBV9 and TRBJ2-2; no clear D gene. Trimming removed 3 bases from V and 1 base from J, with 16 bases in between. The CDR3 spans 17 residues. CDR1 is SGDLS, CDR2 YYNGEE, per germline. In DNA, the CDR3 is TGTGCCAGCAGCGCCCCACTCAGGTCTCTGAACACCGGGGAGCTGTTTTTT. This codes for CASSAPLRSLNTGELFF.

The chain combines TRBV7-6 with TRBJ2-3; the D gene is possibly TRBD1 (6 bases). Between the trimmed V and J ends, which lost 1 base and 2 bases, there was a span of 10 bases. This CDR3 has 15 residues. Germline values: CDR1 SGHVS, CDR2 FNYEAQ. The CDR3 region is CASSLGTGNTDTQYF. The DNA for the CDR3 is TGTGCCAGCAGCTTAGGTACAGGGAACACAGATACGCAGTATTTT.